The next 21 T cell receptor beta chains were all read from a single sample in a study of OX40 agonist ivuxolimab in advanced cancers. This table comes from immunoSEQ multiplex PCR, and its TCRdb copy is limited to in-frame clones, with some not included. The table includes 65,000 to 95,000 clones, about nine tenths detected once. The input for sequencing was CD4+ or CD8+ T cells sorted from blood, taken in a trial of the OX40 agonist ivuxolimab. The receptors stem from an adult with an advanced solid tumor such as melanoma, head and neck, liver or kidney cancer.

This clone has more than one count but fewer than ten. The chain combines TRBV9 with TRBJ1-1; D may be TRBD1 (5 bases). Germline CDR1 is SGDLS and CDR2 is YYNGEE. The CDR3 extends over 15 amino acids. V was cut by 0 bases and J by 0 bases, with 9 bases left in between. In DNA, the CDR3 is TGTGCCAGCAGCGTAGGTGGAGGGGTGAACACTGAAGCTTTCTTT. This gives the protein CASSVGGGVNTEAFF.

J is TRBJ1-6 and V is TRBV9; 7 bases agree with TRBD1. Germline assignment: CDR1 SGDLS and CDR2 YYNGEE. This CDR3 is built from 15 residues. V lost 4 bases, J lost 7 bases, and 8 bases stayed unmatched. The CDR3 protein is CASSPRQGDNSPLHF. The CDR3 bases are TGTGCCAGCAGCCCCCGACAGGGAGACAATTCACCCCTCCACTTT.

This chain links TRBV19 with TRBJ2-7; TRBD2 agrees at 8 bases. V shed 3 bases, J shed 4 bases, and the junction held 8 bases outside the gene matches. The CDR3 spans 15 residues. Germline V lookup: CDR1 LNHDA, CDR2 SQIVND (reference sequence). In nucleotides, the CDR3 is TGTGCCAGTAGTATTCTGGCGGGGGGCGGATACGAGCAGTACTTC. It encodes CASSILAGGGYEQYF. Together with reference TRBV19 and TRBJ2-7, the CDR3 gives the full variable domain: DGGITQSPKYLFRKEGQNVTLSCEQNLNHDAMYWYRQDPGQGLRLIYYSQIVNDFQKGDIAEGYSVSREKKESFPLTVTSAQKNPTAFYLCASSILAGGGYEQYFGPGTRLTVT.

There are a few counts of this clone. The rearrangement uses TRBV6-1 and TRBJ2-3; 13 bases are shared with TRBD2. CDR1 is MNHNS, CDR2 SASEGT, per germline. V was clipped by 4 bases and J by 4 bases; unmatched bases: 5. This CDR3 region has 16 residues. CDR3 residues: CASSGLAGGAADTQYF. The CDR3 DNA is TGTGCCAGCAGTGGACTAGCGGGAGGTGCGGCAGATACGCAGTATTTT.

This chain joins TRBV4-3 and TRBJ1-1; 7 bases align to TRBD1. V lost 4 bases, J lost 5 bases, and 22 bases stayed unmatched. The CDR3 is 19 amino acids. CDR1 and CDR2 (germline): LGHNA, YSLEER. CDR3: CASSPYLRGGINRGTEAFF. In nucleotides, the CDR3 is TGCGCCAGCAGCCCATACCTCAGGGGGGGCATTAATCGAGGGACTGAAGCTTTCTTT.

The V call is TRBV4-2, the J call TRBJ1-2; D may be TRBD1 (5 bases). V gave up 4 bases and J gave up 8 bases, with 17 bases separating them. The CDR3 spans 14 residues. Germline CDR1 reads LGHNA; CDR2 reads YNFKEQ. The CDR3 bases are TGTGCCAGCAGCCCCCGGACACGCGTAACGGGCTACACCTTC. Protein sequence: CASSPRTRVTGYTF.

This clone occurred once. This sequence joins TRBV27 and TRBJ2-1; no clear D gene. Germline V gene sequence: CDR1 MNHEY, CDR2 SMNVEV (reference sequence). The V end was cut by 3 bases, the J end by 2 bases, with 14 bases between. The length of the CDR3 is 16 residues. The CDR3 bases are TGTGCCAGCAGTTTTCGGGCCATGCGGACCTACAATGAGCAGTTCTTC. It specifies CASSFRAMRTYNEQFF.

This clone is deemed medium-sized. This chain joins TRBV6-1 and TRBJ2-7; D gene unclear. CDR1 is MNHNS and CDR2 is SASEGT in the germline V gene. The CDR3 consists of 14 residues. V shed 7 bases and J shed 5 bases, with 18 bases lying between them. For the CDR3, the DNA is TGTGCCAGCAAAGATCTGGGCCAAGCCCACGAGCAGTACTTC. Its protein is CASKDLGQAHEQYF.

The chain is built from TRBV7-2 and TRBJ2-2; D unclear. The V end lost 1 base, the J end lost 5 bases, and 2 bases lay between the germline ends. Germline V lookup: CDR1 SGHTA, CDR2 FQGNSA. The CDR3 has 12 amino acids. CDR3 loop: CASSLVTGELFF. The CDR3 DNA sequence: TGTGCCAGCAGCTTAGTTACCGGGGAGCTGTTTTTT.

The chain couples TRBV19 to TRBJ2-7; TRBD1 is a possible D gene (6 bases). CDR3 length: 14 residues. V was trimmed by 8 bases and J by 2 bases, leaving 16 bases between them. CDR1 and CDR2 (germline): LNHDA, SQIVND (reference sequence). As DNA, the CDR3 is TGTGCCAGTTCCACAGGGCTTTTCACCTACGAGCAGTACTTC. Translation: CASSTGLFTYEQYF.

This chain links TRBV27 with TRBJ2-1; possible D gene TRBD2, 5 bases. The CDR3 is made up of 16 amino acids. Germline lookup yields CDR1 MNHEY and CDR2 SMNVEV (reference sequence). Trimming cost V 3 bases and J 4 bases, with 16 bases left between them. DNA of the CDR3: TGTGCCAGCAGTTTGAGGGCGGGTATGGGGTACAATGAGCAGTTCTTC. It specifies CASSLRAGMGYNEQFF.

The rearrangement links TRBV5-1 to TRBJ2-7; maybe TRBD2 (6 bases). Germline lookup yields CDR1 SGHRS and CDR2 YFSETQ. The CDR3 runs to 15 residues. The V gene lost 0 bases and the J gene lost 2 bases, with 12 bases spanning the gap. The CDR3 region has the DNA TGCGCCAGCAGCTTGGAACTAGCTCCACCCTACGAGCAGTACTTC. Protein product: CASSLELAPPYEQYF. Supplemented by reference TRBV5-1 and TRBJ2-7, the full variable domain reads KAGVTQTPRYLIKTRGQQVTLSCSPISGHRSVSWYQQTPGQGLQFLFEYFSETQRNKGNFPGRFSGRQFSNSRSEMNVSTLELGDSALYLCASSLELAPPYEQYFGPGTRLTVT.

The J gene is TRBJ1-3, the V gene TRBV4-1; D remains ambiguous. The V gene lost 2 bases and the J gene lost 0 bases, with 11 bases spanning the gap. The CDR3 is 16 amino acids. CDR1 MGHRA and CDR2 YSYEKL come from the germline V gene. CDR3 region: CASSQLRTPSGNTIYF. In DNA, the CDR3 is TGCGCCAGCAGCCAATTAAGGACCCCCTCTGGAAACACCATATATTTT.

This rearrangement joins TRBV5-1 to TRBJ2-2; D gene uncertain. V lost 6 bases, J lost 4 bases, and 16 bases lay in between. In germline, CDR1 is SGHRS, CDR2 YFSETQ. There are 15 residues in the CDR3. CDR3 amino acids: CASIPKDPSTGELFF. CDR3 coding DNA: TGCGCCAGCATACCAAAAGACCCGAGCACCGGGGAGCTGTTTTTT.

CDR3 protein: CASSFGGQGPWGYTF. The CDR3 DNA follows: TGTGCCAGCAGTTTTGGGGGACAGGGGCCCTGGGGCTACACCTTC. V is TRBV28 and J is TRBJ1-2; TRBD1 matches at 10 bases. CDR3 length: 15 residues. V gave up 3 bases and J gave up 8 bases; unmatched junction bases: 9. CDR1 and CDR2 from the germline V gene are MDHEN and SYDVKM.

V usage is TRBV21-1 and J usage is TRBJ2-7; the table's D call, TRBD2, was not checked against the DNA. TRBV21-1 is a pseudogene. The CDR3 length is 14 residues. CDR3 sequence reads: CASGGRTRCYEQYF. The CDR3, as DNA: TGTGCCAGCGGGGGCAGGACTAGGTGCTACGAGCAGTACTTC.

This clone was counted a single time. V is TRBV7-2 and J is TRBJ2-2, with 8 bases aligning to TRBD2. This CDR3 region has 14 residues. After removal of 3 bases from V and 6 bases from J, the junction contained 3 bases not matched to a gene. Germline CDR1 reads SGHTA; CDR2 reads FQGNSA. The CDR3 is CASSLSGRAGELFF. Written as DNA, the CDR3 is TGTGCCAGCAGCTTGTCCGGGAGGGCCGGGGAGCTGTTTTTT.

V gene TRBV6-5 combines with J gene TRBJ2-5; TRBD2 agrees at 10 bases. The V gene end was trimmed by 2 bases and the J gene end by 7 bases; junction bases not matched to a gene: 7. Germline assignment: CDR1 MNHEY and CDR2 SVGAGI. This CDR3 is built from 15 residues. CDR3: CASSYGLAAPGTQYF. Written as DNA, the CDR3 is TGTGCCAGCAGTTACGGACTAGCGGCACCGGGGACCCAGTACTTC.

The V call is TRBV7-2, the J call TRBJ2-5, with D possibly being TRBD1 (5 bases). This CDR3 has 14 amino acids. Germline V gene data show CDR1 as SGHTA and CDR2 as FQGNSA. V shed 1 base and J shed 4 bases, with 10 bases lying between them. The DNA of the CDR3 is TGTGCCAGCAGCTTAGGGGGCCAGGGAGAGACCCAGTACTTC. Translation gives CASSLGGQGETQYF.

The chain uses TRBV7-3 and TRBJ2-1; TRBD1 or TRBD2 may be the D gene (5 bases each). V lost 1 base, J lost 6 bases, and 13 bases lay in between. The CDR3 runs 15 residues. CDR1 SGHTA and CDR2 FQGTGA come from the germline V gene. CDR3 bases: TGTGCCAGCAGCTTAAGGGCTGGGGCGGGCAATGAGCAGTTCTTC. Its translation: CASSLRAGAGNEQFF.

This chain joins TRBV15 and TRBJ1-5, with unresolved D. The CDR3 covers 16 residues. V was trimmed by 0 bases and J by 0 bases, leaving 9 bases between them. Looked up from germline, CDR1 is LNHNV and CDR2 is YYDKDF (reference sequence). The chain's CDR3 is CATSRDRSNSNQPQHF. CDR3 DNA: TGTGCCACCAGCAGAGATCGGTCGAATAGCAATCAGCCCCAGCATTTT. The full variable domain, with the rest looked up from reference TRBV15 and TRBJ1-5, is DAMVIQNPRYQVTQFGKPVTLSCSQTLNHNVMYWYQQKSSQAPKLLFHYYDKDFNNEADTPDNFQSRRPNTSFCFLDIRSPGLGDTAMYLCATSRDRSNSNQPQHFGDGTRLSIL.